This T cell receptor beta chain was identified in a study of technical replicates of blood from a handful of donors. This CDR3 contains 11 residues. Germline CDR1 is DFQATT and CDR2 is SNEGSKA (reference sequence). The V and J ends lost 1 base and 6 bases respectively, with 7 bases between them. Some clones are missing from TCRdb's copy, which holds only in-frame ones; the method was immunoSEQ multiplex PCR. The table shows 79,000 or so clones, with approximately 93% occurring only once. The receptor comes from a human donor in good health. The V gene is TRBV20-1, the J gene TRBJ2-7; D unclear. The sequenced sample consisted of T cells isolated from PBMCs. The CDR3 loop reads CSARAGFEQYF. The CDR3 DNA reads TGCAGTGCTAGAGCAGGTTTCGAGCAGTACTTC.